The sequence of this TCR beta chain was determined in a study of cytomegalovirus exposure and HLA in healthy donors. In regard to this clone: What it binds is not known.

Trimming stripped 5 bases from V and 5 bases from J, with 12 bases between. There are 13 residues in the CDR3. The germline gives CDR1 SGHTA, CDR2 FQGTGA. Notes on the study in general: About 87% or about 30% of the time was how often most TCR beta V segments were productive, according to an earlier analysis.

The primer mix had 60 Vbeta and 13 Jbeta primers. Sequencing was performed with immunoSEQ multiplex PCR; in TCRdb, only in-frame clones are kept and a portion is missing. The sample records 130,000 to 150,000 clones, roughly 73% being singletons. The sequenced sample was PBMCs. The TCR sequence derives from a human donor in good health. V is TRBV7-3 and J is TRBJ2-5; D might be TRBD1 (6 bases). CDR3 bases: TGTGCCAGCAGCCAGGGGTTTCGGGAGACCCAGTACTTC. Its protein is CASSQGFRETQYF.